This passage covers 5 T cell receptor beta chains from one sample sequenced in a study of graft-versus-host responses after intestinal transplantation (dated by TCRdb to 2020 to 2023). These receptors' antigens are unknown. Taken with the paper, the label for time point translates to: cells obtained before transplantation from donor or recipient. Library preparation employed the immunoSEQ multiplex PCR assay. Held by TCRdb, this immuneACCESS table contains in-frame sequences only and omits some clones. Under half of the omission traces to an unresolved V gene where checked; the cause of the rest is unknown. In all, the sample holds about 88,000 clones, and 80% to 95% of those were seen once. The top ten clonotypes cover 0.3% to 0.45% of the sample. The material sequenced was unstimulated CD4+ T cells sorted from spleen or lymph node cells, taken before transplant. The source of these receptors is a human donor who was the organ donor for an intestinal transplant.

The rearrangement links TRBV29-1 to TRBJ2-2; 7 bases map to TRBD2. V was clipped by 5 bases and J by 2 bases; unmatched bases: 5. The CDR3 covers 14 residues. Per germline, CDR1 SQVTM and CDR2 ANQGSEA. The CDR3 coding sequence is TGCAGCGTTAGAGCGGGGCCAAACACCGGGGAGCTGTTTTTT. Translating it yields CSVRAGPNTGELFF.

This clone was recorded only once. This sequence joins TRBV5-1 and TRBJ2-5, with D maybe TRBD2 (6 bases). This CDR3 is built from 14 residues. CDR1 is SGHRS, CDR2 YFSETQ, per germline. V shed 4 bases and J shed 1 base, with 11 bases lying between them. This CDR3 is CASSGGTAQETQYF. CDR3 nucleotides: TGCGCCAGCAGCGGCGGGACGGCCCAAGAGACCCAGTACTTC.

This rearrangement joins TRBV7-6 to TRBJ2-7; 7 nucleotides agree with TRBD1. Germline V gene lookup returns CDR1 SGHVS and CDR2 FNYEAQ. Trimming removed 3 bases from V and 4 bases from J; junction bases left unmatched: 6. The CDR3 is 14 residues long. The CDR3 nucleotides read TGTGCCAGCAGCTTTGTAGGGGGCCCGTACGAGCAGTACTTC. This gives the protein CASSFVGGPYEQYF.

The V gene is TRBV27, the J gene TRBJ2-2; 8 bases are a match to TRBD2. Unmatched junction bases numbered 7, after V lost 6 bases and J lost 7 bases. This CDR3 contains 14 residues. Germline lookup yields CDR1 MNHEY and CDR2 SMNVEV (reference sequence). The CDR3 loop reads CASRVAGNFGELFF. CDR3 DNA sequence: TGTGCCAGCAGGGTAGCGGGGAACTTCGGGGAGCTGTTTTTT.

The chain recombines TRBV18 with TRBJ1-1; 8 nucleotides match TRBD1. With V trimmed by 3 bases and J by 5 bases, 11 bases remained unmatched. Germline values: CDR1 KGHSH, CDR2 LQKENI. The CDR3 loop spans 16 amino acids. The CDR3 loop is CASSPYSLTGATEAFF. CDR3 coding DNA: TGTGCCAGCTCACCCTATAGCCTGACAGGGGCGACTGAAGCTTTCTTT.